This T cell receptor (beta chain) was documented in a study of cytomegalovirus exposure and HLA in healthy donors. The CDR3 totals 16 residues. V dropped 4 bases and J dropped 7; count of bases not matched to a gene: 14. The V gene's germline CDR1 is SGHDT and CDR2 YYEEEE. With regard to this clone: Its antigen is unknown.

Findings and caveats of the study: Available immune exposure information covered CMV serostatus only.

PCR was performed using 60 Vbeta and 13 Jbeta primers. Generated by immunoSEQ multiplex PCR, the TCRdb table keeps only in-frame clones and is missing some. Of around 140,000 clones listed, 77% were seen once; the top ten hold 4.2%. Sample: PBMCs. J is TRBJ2-5 and V is TRBV5-6; 9 nucleotides match TRBD2. This TCR was sampled from a male donor in good health and CMV-seropositive. The chain's CDR3 is CASSIIAGDTLWTQYF. The CDR3 DNA follows: TGTGCCAGCAGCATAATAGCGGGGGATACGTTATGGACCCAGTACTTC.